Below are 4 T cell receptor beta chains sequenced from a single sample in a study of cytomegalovirus exposure and HLA in healthy donors. Amplification used 60 Vbeta primers and 13 Jbeta primers. TCRdb keeps only in-frame clones here, not all; method: immunoSEQ multiplex PCR. The data show hundreds of thousands of clones, about 79% seen once. Input material: PBMCs. These receptors were collected from a male donor in good health and CMV-seronegative.

The chain employs TRBV11-2 and TRBJ2-3; D unresolved. This CDR3 has 14 amino acids. CDR1 SGHAT and CDR2 FQNNGV come from the germline V gene. The V end lost 4 bases, the J end lost 1 base, and 9 bases lay between the germline ends. The CDR3 protein is CASSYSLGTDTQYF. Here the CDR3 DNA reads TGTGCCAGCAGCTATTCCCTAGGCACAGATACGCAGTATTTT.

V and J are TRBV5-1 and TRBJ1-2, with TRBD1 matching 9 bases. V lost 0 bases, J lost 3 bases, and 3 bases stayed unmatched. The CDR3 is made up of 15 amino acids. Germline CDR1 reads SGHRS; CDR2 reads YFSETQ. The CDR3 here is CASSLGTGEDYGYTF. Written as DNA, the CDR3 is TGCGCCAGCAGCTTGGGGACAGGGGAGGACTATGGCTACACCTTC.

V usage is TRBV27 and J usage is TRBJ1-2; 8 nucleotides line up with TRBD1. Germline lookup yields CDR1 MNHEY and CDR2 SMNVEV (reference sequence). This CDR3 spans 12 amino acids. J lost 6 bases, V lost 8 bases, and 5 bases had no gene match. In DNA, the CDR3 is TGTGCCAGCGGATTGGACAGGGATGGCTACACCTTC. It codes for CASGLDRDGYTF.

This sequence joins TRBV28 and TRBJ1-4; no definite D call. CDR1 is MDHEN and CDR2 is SYDVKM in the germline V gene. This CDR3 contains 15 residues. The V and J ends lost 3 bases and 8 bases respectively, with 16 bases between them. The CDR3 loop is CASSFGGQLREKLFF. In DNA, the CDR3 is TGTGCCAGCAGTTTTGGCGGGCAGTTAAGGGAAAAACTGTTTTTT.